This TCR beta chain is drawn from a study of cytomegalovirus exposure and HLA in healthy donors. General observations from the study: A later analysis appeared to link common viral pathogens to several of the most significant clusters.

A word on this clone: Its target is unknown.

CDR1 and CDR2 (germline): SQVTM, ANQGSEA. This CDR3 is 13 amino acids long. The junction had 3 bases not matched to a gene; V was cut back by 0 bases and J by 7 bases. The study ran its PCR with 60 Vbeta and 13 Jbeta primers. TCRdb's table, derived via immunoSEQ multiplex PCR, lists solely in-frame clones and lacks some. The sample consists of around 94,000 clones, more than 70% of them appearing once. Sequenced sample: PBMCs. This receptor was identified in a male donor in good health and CMV-seropositive. The rearrangement uses TRBV29-1 and TRBJ2-7, with 10 bases identical to TRBD1. CDR3 region: CSVEEGQGKEQYF. The CDR3 region has the DNA TGCAGCGTTGAAGAGGGACAGGGGAAGGAGCAGTACTTC.